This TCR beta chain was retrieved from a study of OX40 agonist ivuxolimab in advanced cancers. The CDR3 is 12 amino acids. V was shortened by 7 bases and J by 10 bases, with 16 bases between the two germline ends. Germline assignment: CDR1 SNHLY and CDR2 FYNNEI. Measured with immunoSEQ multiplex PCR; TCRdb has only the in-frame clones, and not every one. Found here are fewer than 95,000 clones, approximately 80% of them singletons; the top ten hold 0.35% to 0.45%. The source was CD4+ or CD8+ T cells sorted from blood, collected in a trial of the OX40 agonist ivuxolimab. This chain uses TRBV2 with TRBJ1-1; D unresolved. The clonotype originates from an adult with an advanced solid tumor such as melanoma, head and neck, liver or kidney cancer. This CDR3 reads CASTLLGYGAFF. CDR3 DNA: TGTGCCAGCACCCTTTTGGGGTATGGAGCTTTCTTT.